This T cell receptor beta chain is from a study of blood T cell repertoires in COVID-19. Study summary: Acute-phase and convalescent COVID-19 samples originated in the United States, Italy and Spain. Nucleic acid was either cDNA or gDNA, and it came from T cells, B-cell-depleted T cells, or PBMCs.

As originally analysed: How many nucleated cells were present was estimated from reference gene primer amplification. Repertoires were generated with immunoSEQ multiplex PCR, while TCRdb's copy carries only in-frame clones and drops some. D and trimming come from the DNA, and the V and J calls and clone size come from that table. The sample holds a few hundred thousand clones; approximately 85% are singletons and the top ten take roughly 7%. This clone has just one count. This TCR was recovered from a human donor in a cohort sampled during active COVID-19. The sequenced sample consisted of peripheral blood.

The CDR3 region is CAWGIGLPPLHF. In DNA, the CDR3 is TGTGCCTGGGGGATCGGACTCCCACCCCTCCACTTT. The rearrangement joins TRBV30 to TRBJ1-6; no definite D call. The V gene lost 5 bases and the J gene lost 11 bases, with 13 bases spanning the gap. The CDR3 covers 12 residues. Germline CDR1 GTSNPN, CDR2 SVGIG (reference sequence).